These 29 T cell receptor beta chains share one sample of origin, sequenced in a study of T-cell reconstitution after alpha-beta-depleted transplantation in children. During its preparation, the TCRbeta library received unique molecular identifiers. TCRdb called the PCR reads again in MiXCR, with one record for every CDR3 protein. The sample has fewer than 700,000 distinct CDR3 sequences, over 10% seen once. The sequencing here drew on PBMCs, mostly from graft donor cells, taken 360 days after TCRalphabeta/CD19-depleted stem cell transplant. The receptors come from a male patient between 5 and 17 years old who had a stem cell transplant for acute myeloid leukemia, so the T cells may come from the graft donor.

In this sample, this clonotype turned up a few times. This CDR3 is CASSQDRASGGTGELFF. The CDR3 DNA follows: TGTGCCAGCAGCCAAGATCGGGCTAGCGGGGGCACCGGGGAGCTGTTTTTT. The chain carries TRBV4-2 and TRBJ2-2, with 10 bases aligning to TRBD2. V shed 0 bases and J 4 bases; nucleotides not matched to a gene: 5. This CDR3 contains 17 residues. Germline V lookup: CDR1 LGHNA, CDR2 YNFKEQ.

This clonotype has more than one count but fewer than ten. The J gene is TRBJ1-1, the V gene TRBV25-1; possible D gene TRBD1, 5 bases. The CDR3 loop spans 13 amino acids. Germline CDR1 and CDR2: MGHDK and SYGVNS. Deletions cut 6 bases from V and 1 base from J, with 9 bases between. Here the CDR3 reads CASRTDRNTEAFF. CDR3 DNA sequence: TGTGCCAGCAGAACCGACAGGAACACTGAAGCTTTCTTT.

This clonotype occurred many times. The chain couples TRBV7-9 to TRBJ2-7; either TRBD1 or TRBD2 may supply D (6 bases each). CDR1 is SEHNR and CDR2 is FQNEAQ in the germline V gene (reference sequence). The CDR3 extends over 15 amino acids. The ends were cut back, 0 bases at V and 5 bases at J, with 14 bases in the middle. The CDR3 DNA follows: TGTGCCAGCAGCTTAGCGGGGGGCCTCCTAAACGAGCAGTACTTC. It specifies CASSLAGGLLNEQYF. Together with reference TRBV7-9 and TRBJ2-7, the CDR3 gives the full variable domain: DTGVSQNPRHKITKRGQNVTFRCDPISEHNRLYWYRQTLGQGPEFLTYFQNEAQLEKSRLLSDRFSAERPKGSFSTLEIQRTEQGDSAMYLCASSLAGGLLNEQYFGPGTRLTVT.

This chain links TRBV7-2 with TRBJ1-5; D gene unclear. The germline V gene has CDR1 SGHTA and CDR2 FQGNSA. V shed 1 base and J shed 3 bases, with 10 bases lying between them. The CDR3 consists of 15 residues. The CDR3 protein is CASSLGATVNQPQHF. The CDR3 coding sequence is TGTGCCAGCAGCTTAGGGGCAACAGTCAATCAGCCCCAGCATTTT.

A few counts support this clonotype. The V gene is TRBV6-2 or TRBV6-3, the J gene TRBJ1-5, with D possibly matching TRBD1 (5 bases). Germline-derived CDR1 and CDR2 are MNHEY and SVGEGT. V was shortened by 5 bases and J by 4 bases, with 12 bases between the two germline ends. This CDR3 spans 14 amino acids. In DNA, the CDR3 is TGTGCCAGCAGTCTACATCAGGGTAATCAGCCCCAGCATTTT. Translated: CASSLHQGNQPQHF.

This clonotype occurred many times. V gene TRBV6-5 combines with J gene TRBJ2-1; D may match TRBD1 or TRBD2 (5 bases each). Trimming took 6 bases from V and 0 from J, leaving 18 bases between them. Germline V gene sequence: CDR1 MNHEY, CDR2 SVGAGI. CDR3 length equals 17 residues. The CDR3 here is CASRSTRDPSSYNEQFF. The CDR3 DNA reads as TGTGCCAGCAGATCTACGAGGGACCCGAGCTCCTACAATGAGCAGTTCTTC.

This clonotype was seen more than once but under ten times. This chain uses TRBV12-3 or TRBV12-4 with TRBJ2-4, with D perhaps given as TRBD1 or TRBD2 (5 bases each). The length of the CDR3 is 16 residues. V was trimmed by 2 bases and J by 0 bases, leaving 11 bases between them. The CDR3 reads CASSLRRDLAKNIQYF. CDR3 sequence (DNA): TGTGCCAGCAGTTTAAGACGGGACCTAGCCAAAAACATTCAGTACTTC.

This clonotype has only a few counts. The CDR3 DNA follows: TGTGCCAGCCTTACCCAAACTAGCGGGAATCTGTACGAGCAGTACTTC. Its protein product is CASLTQTSGNLYEQYF. The chain has TRBV28 and TRBJ2-7; TRBD2 agrees at 10 bases. Trimming at V came to 8 bases and at J to 4 bases, leaving 14 bases not matched to a gene. The CDR3 contains 16 residues. Germline V CDR1 and CDR2: MDHEN, SYDVKM.

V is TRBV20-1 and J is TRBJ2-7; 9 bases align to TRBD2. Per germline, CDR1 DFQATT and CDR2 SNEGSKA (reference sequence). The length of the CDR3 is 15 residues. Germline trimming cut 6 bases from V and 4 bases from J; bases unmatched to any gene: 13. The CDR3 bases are TGCAGTGCCTCGGGGGCGACTAGCGGTTTTTACGAGCAGTACTTC. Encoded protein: CSASGATSGFYEQYF.

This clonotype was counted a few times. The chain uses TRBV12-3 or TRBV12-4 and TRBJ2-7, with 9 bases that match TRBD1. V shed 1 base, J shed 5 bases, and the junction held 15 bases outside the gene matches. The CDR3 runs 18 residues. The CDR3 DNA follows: TGTGCCAGCAGTTTAGTCTCGGGGTGGGGGACAGGGATCAACGAGCAGTACTTC. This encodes CASSLVSGWGTGINEQYF.

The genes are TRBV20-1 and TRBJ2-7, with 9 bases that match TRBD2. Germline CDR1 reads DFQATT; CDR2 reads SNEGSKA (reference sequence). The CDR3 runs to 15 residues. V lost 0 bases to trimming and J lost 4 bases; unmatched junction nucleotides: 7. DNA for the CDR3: TGCAGTGCTAGAGAACCCACTAGCGGGTTGTACGAGCAGTACTTC. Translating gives CSAREPTSGLYEQYF.

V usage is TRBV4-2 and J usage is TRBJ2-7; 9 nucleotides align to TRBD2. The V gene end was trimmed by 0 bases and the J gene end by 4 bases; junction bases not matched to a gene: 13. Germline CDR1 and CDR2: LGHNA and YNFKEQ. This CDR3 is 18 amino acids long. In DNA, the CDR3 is TGTGCCAGCAGCCAAGACCCGGGGGGGGTAGCGGGAGCGTACGAGCAGTACTTC. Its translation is CASSQDPGGVAGAYEQYF.

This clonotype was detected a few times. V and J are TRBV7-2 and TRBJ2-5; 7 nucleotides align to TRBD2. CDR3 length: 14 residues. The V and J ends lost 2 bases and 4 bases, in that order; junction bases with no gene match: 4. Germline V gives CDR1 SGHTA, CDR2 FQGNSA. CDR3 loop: CASSLLAGVETQYF. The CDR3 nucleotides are TGTGCCAGCAGCTTATTGGCGGGAGTAGAGACCCAGTACTTC. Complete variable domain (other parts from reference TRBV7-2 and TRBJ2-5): GAGVSQSPSNKVTEKGKDVELRCDPISGHTALYWYRQSLGQGLEFLIYFQGNSAPDKSGLPSDRFSAERTGGSVSTLTIQRTQQEDSAVYLCASSLLAGVETQYFGPGTRLLVL.

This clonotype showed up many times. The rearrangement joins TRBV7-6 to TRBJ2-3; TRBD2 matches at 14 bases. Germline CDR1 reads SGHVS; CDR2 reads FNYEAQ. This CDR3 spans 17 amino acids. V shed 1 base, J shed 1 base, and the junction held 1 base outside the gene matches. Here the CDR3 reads CASSLVGLAGGTDTQYF. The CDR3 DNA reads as TGTGCCAGCAGCTTAGTGGGACTAGCGGGGGGCACAGATACGCAGTATTTT.

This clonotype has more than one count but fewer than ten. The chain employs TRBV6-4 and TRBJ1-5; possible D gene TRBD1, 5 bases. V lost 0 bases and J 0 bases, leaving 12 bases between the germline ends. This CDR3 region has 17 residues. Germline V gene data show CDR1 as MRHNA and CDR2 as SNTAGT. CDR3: CASSDSDSSYSNQPQHF. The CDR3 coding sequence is TGTGCCAGCAGTGACTCCGACAGCTCCTATAGCAATCAGCCCCAGCATTTT.

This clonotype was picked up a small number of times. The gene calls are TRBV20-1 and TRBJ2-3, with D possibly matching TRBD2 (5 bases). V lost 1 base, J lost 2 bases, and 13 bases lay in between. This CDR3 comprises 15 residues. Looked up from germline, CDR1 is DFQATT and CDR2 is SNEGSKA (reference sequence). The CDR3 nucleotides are TGCAGTGCTAGAGCATCCAGCGGATACACAGATACGCAGTATTTT. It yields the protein CSARASSGYTDTQYF.

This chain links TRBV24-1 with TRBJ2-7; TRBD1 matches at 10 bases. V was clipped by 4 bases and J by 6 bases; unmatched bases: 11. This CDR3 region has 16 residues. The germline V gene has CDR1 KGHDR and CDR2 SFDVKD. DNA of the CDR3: TGTGCCACCAGTGACGCCCAGGGACAGGGGAGGGGCGAGCAGTACTTC. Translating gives CATSDAQGQGRGEQYF.

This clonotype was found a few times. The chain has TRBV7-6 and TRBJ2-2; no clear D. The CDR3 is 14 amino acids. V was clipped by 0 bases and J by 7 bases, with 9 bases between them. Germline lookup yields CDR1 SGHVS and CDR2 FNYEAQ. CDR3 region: CASSLAERVGELFF. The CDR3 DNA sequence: TGTGCCAGCAGCTTAGCGGAAAGGGTCGGGGAGCTGTTTTTT.

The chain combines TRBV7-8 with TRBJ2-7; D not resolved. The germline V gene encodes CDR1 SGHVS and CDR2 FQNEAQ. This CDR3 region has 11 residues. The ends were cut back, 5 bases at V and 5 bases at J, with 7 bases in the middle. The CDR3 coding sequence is TGTGCCAGCAGCCCCACTCACGAGCAGTACTTC. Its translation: CASSPTHEQYF.

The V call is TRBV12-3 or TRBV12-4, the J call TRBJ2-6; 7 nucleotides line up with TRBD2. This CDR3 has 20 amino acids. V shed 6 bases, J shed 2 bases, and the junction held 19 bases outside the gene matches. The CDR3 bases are TGTGCCAGCAGCGTCCGCATGGTGGGTGGGAGGGCCGCTGGGGCCAACGTCCTGACTTTC. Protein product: CASSVRMVGGRAAGANVLTF.

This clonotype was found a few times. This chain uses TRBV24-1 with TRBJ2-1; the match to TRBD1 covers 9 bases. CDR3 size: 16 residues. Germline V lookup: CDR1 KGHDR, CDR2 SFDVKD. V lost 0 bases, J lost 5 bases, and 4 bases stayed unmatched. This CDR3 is CATSDLEGQGHNEQFF. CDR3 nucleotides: TGTGCCACCAGTGATTTGGAGGGACAGGGCCACAATGAGCAGTTCTTC.

This chain's CDR3 is CASGRGEQYF. CDR3 DNA: TGTGCCAGCGGAAGGGGCGAGCAGTACTTC. The gene calls are TRBV2 and TRBJ2-7, with a weak D call TRBD1 (5 bases). CDR1 is SNHLY and CDR2 is FYNNEI in the germline V gene. V lost 8 bases and J lost 6, with 8 bases in between. The CDR3 is 10 amino acids.

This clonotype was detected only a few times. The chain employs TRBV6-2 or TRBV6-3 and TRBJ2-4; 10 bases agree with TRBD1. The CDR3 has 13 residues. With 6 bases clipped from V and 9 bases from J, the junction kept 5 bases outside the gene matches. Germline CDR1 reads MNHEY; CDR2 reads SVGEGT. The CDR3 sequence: CASSRGQGIIQYF. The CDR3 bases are TGTGCCAGCAGCCGGGGACAGGGGATCATTCAGTACTTC.

The chain's CDR3 is CASTPEEYTETQYF. In nucleotides, the CDR3 is TGTGCCAGCACCCCAGAGGAATACACAGAGACCCAGTACTTC. The chain links TRBV25-1 to TRBJ2-5; D unresolved. This CDR3 contains 14 residues. Trimming removed 7 bases at V and 4 bases at J, with 16 bases between. Germline V gives CDR1 MGHDK, CDR2 SYGVNS.

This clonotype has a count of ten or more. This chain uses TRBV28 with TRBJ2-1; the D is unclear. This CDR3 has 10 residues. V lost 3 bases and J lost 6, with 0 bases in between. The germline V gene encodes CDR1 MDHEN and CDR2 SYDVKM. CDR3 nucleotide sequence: TGTGCCAGCAGTTTCAATGAGCAGTTCTTC. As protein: CASSFNEQFF.

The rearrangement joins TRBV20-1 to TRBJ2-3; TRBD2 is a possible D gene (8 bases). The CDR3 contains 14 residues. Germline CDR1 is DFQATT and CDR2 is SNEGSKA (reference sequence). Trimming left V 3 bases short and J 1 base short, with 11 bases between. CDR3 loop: CSASSGTGTDTQYF. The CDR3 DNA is TGCAGTGCTAGTAGCGGGACAGGCACAGATACGCAGTATTTT.

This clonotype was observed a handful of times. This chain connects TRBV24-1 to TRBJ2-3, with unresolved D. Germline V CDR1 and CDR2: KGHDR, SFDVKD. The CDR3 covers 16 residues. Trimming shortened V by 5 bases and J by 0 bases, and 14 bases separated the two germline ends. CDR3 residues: CATSGSIAPSTDTQYF. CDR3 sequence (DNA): TGTGCCACCAGTGGCTCGATCGCCCCGAGCACAGATACGCAGTATTTT.

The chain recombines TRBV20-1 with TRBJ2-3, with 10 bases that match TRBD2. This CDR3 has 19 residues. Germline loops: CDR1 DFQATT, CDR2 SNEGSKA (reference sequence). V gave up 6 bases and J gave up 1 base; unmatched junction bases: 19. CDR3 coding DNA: TGCAGTGCCCCCGGTGGGCTAGCGGGAGCAGGGAGGGGCACAGATACGCAGTATTTT. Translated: CSAPGGLAGAGRGTDTQYF.

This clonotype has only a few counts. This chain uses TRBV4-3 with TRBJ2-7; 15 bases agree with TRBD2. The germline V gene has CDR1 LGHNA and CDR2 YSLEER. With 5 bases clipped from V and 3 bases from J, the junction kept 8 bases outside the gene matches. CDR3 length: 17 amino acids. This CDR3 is CASSFRTSGREIYEQYF. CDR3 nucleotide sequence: TGCGCCAGCAGCTTTCGGACTAGCGGGAGGGAGATCTACGAGCAGTACTTC.